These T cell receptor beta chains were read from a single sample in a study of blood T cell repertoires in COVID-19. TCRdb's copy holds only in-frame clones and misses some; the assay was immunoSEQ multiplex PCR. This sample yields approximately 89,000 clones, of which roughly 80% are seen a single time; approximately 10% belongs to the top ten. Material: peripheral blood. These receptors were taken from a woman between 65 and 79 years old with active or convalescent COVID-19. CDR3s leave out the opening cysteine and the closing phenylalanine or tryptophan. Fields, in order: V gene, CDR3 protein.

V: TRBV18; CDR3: ASSPGRGDEQY
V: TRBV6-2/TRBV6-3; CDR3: ASSYQPRTGVHEQY
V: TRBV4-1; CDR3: ASSQVLDRANTGELF
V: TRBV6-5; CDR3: ASRLSGANVLT
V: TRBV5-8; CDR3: ASSRQGGGYGYT
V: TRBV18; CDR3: ASSPGQFNYGYT
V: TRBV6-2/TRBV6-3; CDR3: ASSRGGRGTYNEQF
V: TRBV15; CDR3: ATSRGRTGETTDTQY
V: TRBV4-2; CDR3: ASSRQGINGSYEQY
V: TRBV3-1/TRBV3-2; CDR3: ASSGVGGYYGYT
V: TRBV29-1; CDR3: SARTGGYEQY
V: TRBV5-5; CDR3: ASSSYHGDTGELF
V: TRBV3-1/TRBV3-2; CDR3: ASSHRGQETQY
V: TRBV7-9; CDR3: ASSPDGSNEKLF
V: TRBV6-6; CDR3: ASSYAGGENTEAF
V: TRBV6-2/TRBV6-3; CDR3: ASSSHTGGSSPLH
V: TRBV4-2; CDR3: ASSQAGGDGYT
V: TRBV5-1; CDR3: ASSLAGGANTEAF
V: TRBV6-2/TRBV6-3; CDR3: ASSSGQVYNQPQH
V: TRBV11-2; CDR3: ASSLVRGPPRGQF
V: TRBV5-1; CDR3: ASSLAGVKNTEAF
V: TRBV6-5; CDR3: ASSYSPGRETQY
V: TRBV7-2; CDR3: ASSLGSSNYGYT
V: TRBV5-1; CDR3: ASRRTTGLPHEQF
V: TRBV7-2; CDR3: ASSLRGTGGYEQY
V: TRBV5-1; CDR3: ASSVGTGNEKLF
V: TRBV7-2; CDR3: ASSSGLLQGAHGYT
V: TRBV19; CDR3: ASSIRSGGYTGELF
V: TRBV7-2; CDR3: ASSLMLAGGGADTQY
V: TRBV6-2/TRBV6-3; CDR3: ASSSRREAMNTEAF
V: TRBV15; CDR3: ATSRWGGMGSNQPQH
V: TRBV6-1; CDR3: ASSEGSGDYGYT
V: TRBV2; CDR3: ASSEVGTPKSEQY
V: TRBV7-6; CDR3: ASSSMNTEAF
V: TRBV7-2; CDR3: ASSSPRPTSGPEQY
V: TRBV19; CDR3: ASSIETGGNQPQH
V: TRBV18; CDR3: ASSTGAIVPGELF
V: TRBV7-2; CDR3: ASSLGPPGQGYVAF
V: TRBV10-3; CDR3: AISLDRGREQY
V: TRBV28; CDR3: ASSLLGQGRNSPLH
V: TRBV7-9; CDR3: ASSLSRVGNTEAF
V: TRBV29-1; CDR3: SVSRGLDYGYT
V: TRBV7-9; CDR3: ASSLTDTQY
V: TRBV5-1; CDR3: ASSPTPHGTGLYNSPLH
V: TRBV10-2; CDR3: ASRQVLGTEAF
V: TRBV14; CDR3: ASSLLGGRTEAF
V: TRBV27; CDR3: ASSILGQGANYGYT
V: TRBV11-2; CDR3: ASSLVGGKLF
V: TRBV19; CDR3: ASSIGYRQGKNSPLH
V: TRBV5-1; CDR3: ARSLGGTGAGFTEAF
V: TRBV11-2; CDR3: ASSLDRNSRGYT
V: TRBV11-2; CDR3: ASSLEGGIQWHTEAF
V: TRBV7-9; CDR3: ASSPSGQGAAGEQF
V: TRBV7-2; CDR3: ASSLNGLGVLDTQY
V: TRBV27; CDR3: ASSRAGTGRNGYT